The next 16 T cell receptor beta chains were all read from a single sample in a study of blood T cell repertoires in COVID-19. Clones were read by immunoSEQ multiplex PCR, and TCRdb kept only the in-frame ones, dropping some. The sample lists around 51,000 clones, about 86% occurring once. The material sequenced was peripheral blood. The receptor set was obtained from a man at least 80 years old with active COVID-19.

The chain links TRBV7-8 to TRBJ1-2; D ambiguous. CDR1 SGHVS and CDR2 FQNEAQ come from the germline V gene. V shed 6 bases and J shed 1 base, with 21 bases lying between them. CDR3 size: 17 residues. DNA of the CDR3: TGTGCCAGCAGACCTACCCGAACAGCTAATAGTAACTATGGCTACACCTTC. Protein sequence: CASRPTRTANSNYGYTF. The full variable domain, rest sourced from reference TRBV7-8 and TRBJ1-2, is GAGVSQSPRYKVAKRGQDVALRCDPISGHVSLFWYQQALGQGPEFLTYFQNEAQLDKSGLPSDRFFAERPEGSVSTLKIQRTQQEDSAVYLCASRPTRTANSNYGYTFGSGTRLTVV.

V usage is TRBV4-1 and J usage is TRBJ2-4, with TRBD1 identical over 8 bases. Germline V gene lookup returns CDR1 MGHRA and CDR2 YSYEKL. The trim removed 2 bases at V and 6 bases at J, leaving 6 bases unmatched. This CDR3 is built from 15 residues. CDR3 residues: CASSQQDREGNIQYF. The CDR3 DNA reads as TGCGCCAGCAGCCAACAGGACAGGGAAGGAAACATTCAGTACTTC.

The chain couples TRBV18 to TRBJ2-3, with 12 bases matching TRBD2. This CDR3 has 16 amino acids. Germline CDR1 KGHSH, CDR2 LQKENI. Trimming at V came to 2 bases and at J to 1 base, leaving 1 base not matched to a gene. The DNA of the CDR3 is TGTGCCAGCTCACCAGGACTAGCGGGACGCACAGATACGCAGTATTTT. Its translation is CASSPGLAGRTDTQYF.

The genes are TRBV7-2 and TRBJ2-7; D unresolved. The germline V gene encodes CDR1 SGHTA and CDR2 FQGNSA. V was cut by 4 bases and J by 2 bases, with 3 bases left in between. The CDR3 runs 11 residues. The DNA for the CDR3 is TGTGCCAGCAGCTCAGCCTACGAGCAGTACTTC. It specifies CASSSAYEQYF.

V usage is TRBV7-2 and J usage is TRBJ1-6, with D possibly being TRBD1 (6 bases). V was clipped by 5 bases and J by 9 bases, with 14 bases between them. Germline lookup yields CDR1 SGHTA and CDR2 FQGNSA. The CDR3 sequence is 14 residues long. The DNA for the CDR3 is TGTGCCAGCAGCAGCAGGGGAAGTAGTTCACCCCTCCACTTT. This encodes CASSSRGSSSPLHF.

The chain is built from TRBV2 and TRBJ1-1, with 8 bases that match TRBD1. Germline values: CDR1 SNHLY, CDR2 FYNNEI. The V gene end was trimmed by 6 bases and the J gene end by 0 bases; junction bases not matched to a gene: 9. The CDR3 runs 16 residues. The CDR3: CASRSGTGNLNTEAFF. The DNA for the CDR3 is TGTGCCAGCAGATCCGGGACAGGCAACTTGAACACTGAAGCTTTCTTT.

The V and J genes are TRBV4-1 and TRBJ2-5, with 9 bases aligning to TRBD2. The CDR3 has 15 amino acids. The germline V gene encodes CDR1 MGHRA and CDR2 YSYEKL. After removal of 4 bases from V and 2 bases from J, the junction contained 5 bases not matched to a gene. CDR3 DNA sequence: TGCGCCAGCAGCCCCCTAGCGGGGATACAAGAGACCCAGTACTTC. The encoded protein is CASSPLAGIQETQYF.

The rearrangement uses TRBV5-6 and TRBJ2-7; D call uncertain. Germline-derived CDR1 and CDR2 are SGHDT and YYEEEE. The CDR3 loop spans 11 amino acids. Trimming took 3 bases from V and 2 from J, leaving 3 bases between them. CDR3 nucleotide sequence: TGTGCCAGCAGCTCCACCTACGAGCAGTACTTC. Translation gives CASSSTYEQYF.

The CDR3 protein is CASSYPTSGRYEQYF. Written as DNA, the CDR3 is TGTGCCAGCAGTTACCCGACTAGCGGGAGATACGAGCAGTACTTC. The genes are TRBV6-2 or TRBV6-3 and TRBJ2-7, with TRBD2 matching over 12 bases. The trim removed 2 bases at V and 4 bases at J, leaving 3 bases unmatched. Germline V lookup: CDR1 MNHEY, CDR2 SVGEGT. This CDR3 contains 15 residues.

This sequence joins TRBV2 and TRBJ2-7; D is uncertain. Germline V lookup: CDR1 SNHLY, CDR2 FYNNEI. V lost 3 bases, J lost 6 bases, and 18 bases lay in between. The CDR3 consists of 15 residues. In DNA, the CDR3 is TGTGCCAGCAGTGACTCCGCGGTTAATTACCTCGAGCAGTACTTC. This codes for CASSDSAVNYLEQYF. The variable domain in full, completed from reference TRBV2 and TRBJ2-7, reads EPEVTQTPSHQVTQMGQEVILRCVPISNHLYFYWYRQILGQKVEFLVSFYNNEISEKSEIFDDQFSVERPDGSNFTLKIRSTKLEDSAMYFCASSDSAVNYLEQYFGPGTRLTVT.

The chain recombines TRBV19 with TRBJ1-6; 7 bases align to TRBD1. Germline V gene sequence: CDR1 LNHDA, CDR2 SQIVND (reference sequence). The CDR3 totals 17 residues. Trimming removed 6 bases from V and 2 bases from J; junction bases left unmatched: 10. CDR3 nucleotide sequence: TGTGCCAGTAGACAAACCTATGGGACAGCCTATAATTCACCCCTCCACTTT. As protein: CASRQTYGTAYNSPLHF. The whole variable domain, filled in from reference TRBV19 and TRBJ1-6, reads DGGITQSPKYLFRKEGQNVTLSCEQNLNHDAMYWYRQDPGQGLRLIYYSQIVNDFQKGDIAEGYSVSREKKESFPLTVTSAQKNPTAFYLCASRQTYGTAYNSPLHFGNGTRLTVT.

The rearrangement links TRBV25-1 to TRBJ2-7, with D possibly matching TRBD2 (6 bases). V was pared by 8 bases and J by 4 bases, with 12 bases between. From germline, CDR1 is MGHDK and CDR2 SYGVNS. The CDR3 consists of 12 residues. CDR3 bases: TGTGCCAGCTCTCATGGGGGGTACGAGCAGTACTTC. This translates into CASSHGGYEQYF.

The genes are TRBV3-1 (or the pseudogene TRBV3-2) and TRBJ1-1; weak D call: TRBD1 (5 bases). The germline gives CDR1 LGHDT, CDR2 YNNKEL (reference sequence). Trimming took 3 bases from V and 10 from J, leaving 12 bases between them. The CDR3 spans 12 residues. The CDR3, as DNA: TGTGCCAGCAGCCAGAGGGGAGGTACAGCTTTCTTT. Protein sequence: CASSQRGGTAFF.

This sequence joins TRBV14 and TRBJ2-7; TRBD2 aligns across 10 bases. Germline values: CDR1 SGHDN, CDR2 FVKESK. The trim removed 8 bases at V and 6 bases at J, leaving 7 bases unmatched. The CDR3 is 13 amino acids. The CDR3 is CASQSGRAAEQYF. In nucleotides, the CDR3 is TGTGCCAGCCAAAGCGGGAGGGCCGCCGAGCAGTACTTC.

The CDR3 nucleotides read TGTGCCAGCTCAGCCGCTAGGCAGGGAATCCATGAGCAGTTCTTC. This translates into CASSAARQGIHEQFF. The rearrangement uses TRBV18 and TRBJ2-1, with D maybe TRBD1 (5 bases). Germline CDR1 and CDR2: KGHSH and LQKENI. The CDR3 loop spans 15 amino acids. Trimming shortened V by 5 bases and J by 8 bases, and 19 bases separated the two germline ends.

J is TRBJ2-5 and V is TRBV9; 7 bases are shared with TRBD2. V gave up 1 base and J gave up 4 bases; unmatched junction bases: 7. The CDR3 spans 15 residues. The germline CDR1 and CDR2 sequences are SGDLS and YYNGEE. CDR3 DNA sequence: TGTGCCAGCAGCGTAACAGCGGGAAGCGTAGAGACCCAGTACTTC. It is translated as CASSVTAGSVETQYF.